This T cell receptor (beta chain) was captured by sequencing in a study of identical twins. The CDR3 runs to 13 residues. Trimming took 8 bases from V and 2 from J, leaving 13 bases between them. Germline CDR1 reads SGHRS; CDR2 reads YFSETQ. A universal primer site came from template switching; cDNA carried unique molecular identifiers. TCRdb passed the 5' RACE reads through MiXCR, listing each CDR3 protein once. The sample holds about 430,000 distinct CDR3 sequences, about 18% seen once. This clonotype was seen only a few times. The antigen is unknown. Study results and limitations: There was more out-of-frame TCR alpha sharing in monozygotic twins than models estimated. Those out-of-frame alpha sequences shared by twins showed an excess of low generation probability. Within cord blood, abundant beta clonotypes carried fewer insertions, but memory repertoires showed no such trend.

The V call is TRBV5-1, the J call TRBJ2-5; no reliable D call. The TCR comes from a man aged 45 to 65 in good health. Sequenced material: naive T cells sorted from blood. The CDR3 loop reads CASTEPPQETQYF. In DNA, the CDR3 is TGCGCCAGTACAGAGCCCCCTCAAGAGACCCAGTACTTC. The whole variable domain, filled in from reference TRBV5-1 and TRBJ2-5, reads KAGVTQTPRYLIKTRGQQVTLSCSPISGHRSVSWYQQTPGQGLQFLFEYFSETQRNKGNFPGRFSGRQFSNSRSEMNVSTLELGDSALYLCASTEPPQETQYFGPGTRLLVL.